Presented here are 19 T cell receptor beta chains from one specimen sequenced in a study of blood T cell repertoires in COVID-19. Here immunoSEQ multiplex PCR was the method, and the copy in TCRdb shows in-frame clones only, minus some. The sample carries about 180,000 clones, approximately 92% recorded once. Sequenced material: PBMCs or T cells enriched from blood (not recorded which). The receptor source for this set is a woman aged 40 to 50 with acute COVID-19.

This clone was seen just once. The rearrangement uses TRBV21-1 and TRBJ2-1; the D call of TRBD2 is as the table states it, not checked on the DNA. TRBV21-1 is annotated as a pseudogene. This CDR3 is 15 amino acids long. This chain's CDR3 is CASSKPGLAGEEQFF. The CDR3 nucleotides read TGTGCCAGCAGCAAACCGGGACTAGCGGGAGAGGAGCAGTTCTTC.

J is TRBJ2-1 and V is TRBV5-6; 10 bases fit TRBD2. Per the germline V gene, CDR1 is SGHDT and CDR2 is YYEEEE. This CDR3 spans 15 amino acids. V lost 4 bases and J lost 6; bases outside the gene matches: 7. The CDR3 loop is CASSPGSGRINEQFF. CDR3 coding DNA: TGTGCCAGCAGCCCGGGTAGCGGGAGGATCAATGAGCAGTTCTTC.

The rearrangement links TRBV2 to TRBJ1-1; TRBD1 matches at 7 bases. The trim removed 6 bases at V and 6 bases at J, leaving 13 bases unmatched. Per the germline V gene, CDR1 is SNHLY and CDR2 is FYNNEI. The CDR3 runs to 15 residues. CDR3 amino acids: CASSLSNRGKAEAFF. The CDR3 nucleotides read TGTGCCAGCAGCCTAAGTAACAGGGGTAAGGCTGAAGCTTTCTTT.

This chain links TRBV9 with TRBJ2-7; the match to TRBD2 covers 9 bases. Germline V CDR1 and CDR2: SGDLS, YYNGEE. This CDR3 contains 15 residues. J was trimmed by 1 base and V by 2 bases; bases with no gene match: 4. The CDR3 here is CASSVSGSGSYEQYF. The CDR3 DNA sequence: TGTGCCAGCAGCGTTAGCGGGAGCGGGTCCTACGAGCAGTACTTC. The whole variable domain, remainder taken from reference TRBV9 and TRBJ2-7, is DSGVTQTPKHLITATGQRVTLRCSPRSGDLSVYWYQQSLDQGLQFLIQYYNGEERAKGNILERFSAQQFPDLHSELNLSSLELGDSALYFCASSVSGSGSYEQYFGPGTRLTVT.

This sequence joins TRBV5-4 and TRBJ2-1, with TRBD1 identical over 11 bases. V shed 3 bases, J shed 4 bases, and the junction held 3 bases outside the gene matches. The CDR3 is 15 residues long. Germline V gene lookup returns CDR1 SGHNT and CDR2 YYREEE (reference sequence). DNA of the CDR3: TGTGCCAGCAGCTACGGACAGGGGGCTTACAATGAGCAGTTCTTC. It translates to CASSYGQGAYNEQFF.

Sample share makes this clone medium-sized (0.01 to 0.1%). The V and J genes are TRBV6-5 and TRBJ2-1; TRBD2 matches 7 bases. Per germline, CDR1 MNHEY and CDR2 SVGAGI. The CDR3 has 16 residues. With V trimmed by 4 bases and J by 0 bases, 6 bases remained unmatched. CDR3 sequence (DNA): TGTGCCAGCAGTTCCGTTCTAGCGGACTCCTACAATGAGCAGTTCTTC. Its translation is CASSSVLADSYNEQFF.

The chain is built from TRBV2 and TRBJ1-2; 9 bases are shared with TRBD1. The CDR3 has 14 amino acids. Germline V gene data show CDR1 as SNHLY and CDR2 as FYNNEI. The J segment lost 6 bases and the V segment lost 7 bases, leaving 9 bases of the junction unmatched. This CDR3 is CASNLGTGRNGYTF. CDR3 sequence (DNA): TGTGCCAGCAACCTGGGGACAGGGCGAAATGGCTACACCTTC.

The V call is TRBV18, the J call TRBJ2-3; D unresolved. Germline V gene sequence: CDR1 KGHSH, CDR2 LQKENI. V lost 1 base and J lost 4, with 12 bases in between. CDR3 length: 15 residues. This chain's CDR3 is CASSPLSEAPDTQYF. In DNA, the CDR3 is TGTGCCAGCTCACCACTCTCCGAGGCCCCAGATACGCAGTATTTT.

For this clone: An end of the junction does not agree with germline; a read error may underlie this. The V call is TRBV5-6, the J call TRBJ1-2; D is undetermined. Germline CDR1 reads SGHDT; CDR2 reads YYEEEE. The CDR3 has 15 residues. The CDR3, as DNA: TGTGCCAGCAGCTTGTATTCACTTACTATGAGTGGCTGCACCTTC. Encoded protein: CASSLYSLTMSGCTF.

A single count supports this clone. The chain couples TRBV6-1 to TRBJ2-7; 12 nucleotides line up with TRBD2. There are 17 residues in the CDR3. Per the germline V gene, CDR1 is MNHNS and CDR2 is SASEGT. V was clipped by 3 bases and J by 4 bases; unmatched bases: 10. The CDR3 DNA follows: TGTGCCAGCAGTGAGGGACTAGCGGGTTTTGGGTATTACGAGCAGTACTTC. Translation: CASSEGLAGFGYYEQYF.

This chain links TRBV24-1 with TRBJ2-7; 10 bases are a match to TRBD1. The length of the CDR3 is 18 residues. The junction had 18 bases not matched to a gene; V was cut back by 4 bases and J by 7 bases. Looked up from germline, CDR1 is KGHDR and CDR2 is SFDVKD. CDR3 nucleotides: TGTGCCACCAGTGACCTGAGACAGGGGGCTAATAATCCCAATGAGCAGTACTTC. Protein: CATSDLRQGANNPNEQYF.

The rearrangement joins TRBV5-1 to TRBJ2-5; TRBD2 agrees at 8 bases. Germline trimming cut 0 bases from V and 4 bases from J; bases unmatched to any gene: 5. Germline-derived CDR1 and CDR2 are SGHRS and YFSETQ. The CDR3 spans 15 residues. The DNA for the CDR3 is TGCGCCAGCAGCTTGGCGGGGGGGACGGTAGAGACCCAGTACTTC. This gives the protein CASSLAGGTVETQYF.

This chain links TRBV27 with TRBJ1-2, with D perhaps matching TRBD1 (6 bases). Germline lookup yields CDR1 MNHEY and CDR2 SMNVEV (reference sequence). The CDR3 is 15 amino acids. V was cut by 6 bases and J by 5 bases, with 19 bases left in between. CDR3 sequence reads: CASSPGGASFYGYTF. In DNA, the CDR3 is TGTGCCAGCAGCCCGGGGGGGGCCAGTTTTTATGGCTACACCTTC.

The chain carries TRBV29-1 and TRBJ2-2, with a possible D match to TRBD1 (5 bases). Trimming cost V 0 bases and J 4 bases, with 12 bases left between them. Germline assignment: CDR1 SQVTM and CDR2 ANQGSEA. CDR3 size: 15 residues. CDR3 protein: CSVEDLAGSTGELFF. The CDR3 DNA sequence: TGCAGCGTTGAAGATCTGGCAGGGTCCACCGGGGAGCTGTTTTTT.

The chain is built from TRBV24-1 and TRBJ2-1, with TRBD1 identical over 7 bases. The J segment lost 7 bases and the V segment lost 9 bases, leaving 8 bases of the junction unmatched. The CDR3 extends over 13 amino acids. The V gene's germline CDR1 is KGHDR and CDR2 SFDVKD. Here the CDR3 reads CATGTAGRNEQFF. Written as DNA, the CDR3 is TGTGCCACCGGGACAGCCGGGCGAAATGAGCAGTTCTTC.

The chain employs TRBV9 and TRBJ2-2, with 14 nucleotides matching TRBD2. Germline V gene lookup returns CDR1 SGDLS and CDR2 YYNGEE. The CDR3 covers 17 residues. The J segment lost 1 base and the V segment lost 3 bases, leaving 2 bases of the junction unmatched. The CDR3 protein is CASSAGTSGGNTGELFF. The DNA for the CDR3 is TGTGCCAGCAGCGCCGGGACTAGCGGGGGGAACACCGGGGAGCTGTTTTTT.

The rearrangement joins TRBV6-4 to TRBJ2-7; 10 nucleotides match TRBD2. The length of the CDR3 is 15 residues. The V and J ends lost 4 bases and 2 bases, in that order; junction bases with no gene match: 5. CDR1 is MRHNA, CDR2 SNTAGT, per germline. The CDR3 is CASSVEAGGPYEQYF. The DNA for the CDR3 is TGTGCCAGCAGTGTGGAAGCGGGAGGGCCCTACGAGCAGTACTTC.

The genes are TRBV3-1 (or the pseudogene TRBV3-2) and TRBJ1-2; 9 nucleotides agree with TRBD1. This CDR3 spans 15 amino acids. Germline V gene data show CDR1 as LGHDT and CDR2 as YNNKEL (reference sequence). J gave up 4 bases and V 2 bases, and 5 bases lay outside the gene matches. Written as DNA, the CDR3 is TGTGCCAGCAGCCAACCGGGACAGGGAGCCTATGGCTACACCTTC. Amino acids: CASSQPGQGAYGYTF.

Only one count was recorded for this clone. The chain combines TRBV5-4 with TRBJ1-2, with D unclear. Germline CDR1 and CDR2: SGHNT and YYREEE (reference sequence). The CDR3 is 14 residues long. V gave up 0 bases and J gave up 8 bases, with 14 bases separating them. CDR3 loop: CASSLGRDLGGYTF. In DNA, the CDR3 is TGTGCCAGCAGCTTGGGTCGGGATTTAGGAGGCTACACCTTC.